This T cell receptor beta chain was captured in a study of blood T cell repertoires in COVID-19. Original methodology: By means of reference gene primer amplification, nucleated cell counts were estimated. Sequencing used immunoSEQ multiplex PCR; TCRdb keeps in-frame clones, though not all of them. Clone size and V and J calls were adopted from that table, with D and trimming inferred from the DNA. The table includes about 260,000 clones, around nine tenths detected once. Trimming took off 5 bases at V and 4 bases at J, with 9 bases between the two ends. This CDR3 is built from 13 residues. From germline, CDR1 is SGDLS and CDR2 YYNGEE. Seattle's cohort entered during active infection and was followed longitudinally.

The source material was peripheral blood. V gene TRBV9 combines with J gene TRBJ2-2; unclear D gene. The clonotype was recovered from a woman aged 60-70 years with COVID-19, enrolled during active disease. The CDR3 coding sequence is TGTGCCAGCAGGCTAGGCGCCACCGGGGAGCTGTTTTTT. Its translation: CASRLGATGELFF.